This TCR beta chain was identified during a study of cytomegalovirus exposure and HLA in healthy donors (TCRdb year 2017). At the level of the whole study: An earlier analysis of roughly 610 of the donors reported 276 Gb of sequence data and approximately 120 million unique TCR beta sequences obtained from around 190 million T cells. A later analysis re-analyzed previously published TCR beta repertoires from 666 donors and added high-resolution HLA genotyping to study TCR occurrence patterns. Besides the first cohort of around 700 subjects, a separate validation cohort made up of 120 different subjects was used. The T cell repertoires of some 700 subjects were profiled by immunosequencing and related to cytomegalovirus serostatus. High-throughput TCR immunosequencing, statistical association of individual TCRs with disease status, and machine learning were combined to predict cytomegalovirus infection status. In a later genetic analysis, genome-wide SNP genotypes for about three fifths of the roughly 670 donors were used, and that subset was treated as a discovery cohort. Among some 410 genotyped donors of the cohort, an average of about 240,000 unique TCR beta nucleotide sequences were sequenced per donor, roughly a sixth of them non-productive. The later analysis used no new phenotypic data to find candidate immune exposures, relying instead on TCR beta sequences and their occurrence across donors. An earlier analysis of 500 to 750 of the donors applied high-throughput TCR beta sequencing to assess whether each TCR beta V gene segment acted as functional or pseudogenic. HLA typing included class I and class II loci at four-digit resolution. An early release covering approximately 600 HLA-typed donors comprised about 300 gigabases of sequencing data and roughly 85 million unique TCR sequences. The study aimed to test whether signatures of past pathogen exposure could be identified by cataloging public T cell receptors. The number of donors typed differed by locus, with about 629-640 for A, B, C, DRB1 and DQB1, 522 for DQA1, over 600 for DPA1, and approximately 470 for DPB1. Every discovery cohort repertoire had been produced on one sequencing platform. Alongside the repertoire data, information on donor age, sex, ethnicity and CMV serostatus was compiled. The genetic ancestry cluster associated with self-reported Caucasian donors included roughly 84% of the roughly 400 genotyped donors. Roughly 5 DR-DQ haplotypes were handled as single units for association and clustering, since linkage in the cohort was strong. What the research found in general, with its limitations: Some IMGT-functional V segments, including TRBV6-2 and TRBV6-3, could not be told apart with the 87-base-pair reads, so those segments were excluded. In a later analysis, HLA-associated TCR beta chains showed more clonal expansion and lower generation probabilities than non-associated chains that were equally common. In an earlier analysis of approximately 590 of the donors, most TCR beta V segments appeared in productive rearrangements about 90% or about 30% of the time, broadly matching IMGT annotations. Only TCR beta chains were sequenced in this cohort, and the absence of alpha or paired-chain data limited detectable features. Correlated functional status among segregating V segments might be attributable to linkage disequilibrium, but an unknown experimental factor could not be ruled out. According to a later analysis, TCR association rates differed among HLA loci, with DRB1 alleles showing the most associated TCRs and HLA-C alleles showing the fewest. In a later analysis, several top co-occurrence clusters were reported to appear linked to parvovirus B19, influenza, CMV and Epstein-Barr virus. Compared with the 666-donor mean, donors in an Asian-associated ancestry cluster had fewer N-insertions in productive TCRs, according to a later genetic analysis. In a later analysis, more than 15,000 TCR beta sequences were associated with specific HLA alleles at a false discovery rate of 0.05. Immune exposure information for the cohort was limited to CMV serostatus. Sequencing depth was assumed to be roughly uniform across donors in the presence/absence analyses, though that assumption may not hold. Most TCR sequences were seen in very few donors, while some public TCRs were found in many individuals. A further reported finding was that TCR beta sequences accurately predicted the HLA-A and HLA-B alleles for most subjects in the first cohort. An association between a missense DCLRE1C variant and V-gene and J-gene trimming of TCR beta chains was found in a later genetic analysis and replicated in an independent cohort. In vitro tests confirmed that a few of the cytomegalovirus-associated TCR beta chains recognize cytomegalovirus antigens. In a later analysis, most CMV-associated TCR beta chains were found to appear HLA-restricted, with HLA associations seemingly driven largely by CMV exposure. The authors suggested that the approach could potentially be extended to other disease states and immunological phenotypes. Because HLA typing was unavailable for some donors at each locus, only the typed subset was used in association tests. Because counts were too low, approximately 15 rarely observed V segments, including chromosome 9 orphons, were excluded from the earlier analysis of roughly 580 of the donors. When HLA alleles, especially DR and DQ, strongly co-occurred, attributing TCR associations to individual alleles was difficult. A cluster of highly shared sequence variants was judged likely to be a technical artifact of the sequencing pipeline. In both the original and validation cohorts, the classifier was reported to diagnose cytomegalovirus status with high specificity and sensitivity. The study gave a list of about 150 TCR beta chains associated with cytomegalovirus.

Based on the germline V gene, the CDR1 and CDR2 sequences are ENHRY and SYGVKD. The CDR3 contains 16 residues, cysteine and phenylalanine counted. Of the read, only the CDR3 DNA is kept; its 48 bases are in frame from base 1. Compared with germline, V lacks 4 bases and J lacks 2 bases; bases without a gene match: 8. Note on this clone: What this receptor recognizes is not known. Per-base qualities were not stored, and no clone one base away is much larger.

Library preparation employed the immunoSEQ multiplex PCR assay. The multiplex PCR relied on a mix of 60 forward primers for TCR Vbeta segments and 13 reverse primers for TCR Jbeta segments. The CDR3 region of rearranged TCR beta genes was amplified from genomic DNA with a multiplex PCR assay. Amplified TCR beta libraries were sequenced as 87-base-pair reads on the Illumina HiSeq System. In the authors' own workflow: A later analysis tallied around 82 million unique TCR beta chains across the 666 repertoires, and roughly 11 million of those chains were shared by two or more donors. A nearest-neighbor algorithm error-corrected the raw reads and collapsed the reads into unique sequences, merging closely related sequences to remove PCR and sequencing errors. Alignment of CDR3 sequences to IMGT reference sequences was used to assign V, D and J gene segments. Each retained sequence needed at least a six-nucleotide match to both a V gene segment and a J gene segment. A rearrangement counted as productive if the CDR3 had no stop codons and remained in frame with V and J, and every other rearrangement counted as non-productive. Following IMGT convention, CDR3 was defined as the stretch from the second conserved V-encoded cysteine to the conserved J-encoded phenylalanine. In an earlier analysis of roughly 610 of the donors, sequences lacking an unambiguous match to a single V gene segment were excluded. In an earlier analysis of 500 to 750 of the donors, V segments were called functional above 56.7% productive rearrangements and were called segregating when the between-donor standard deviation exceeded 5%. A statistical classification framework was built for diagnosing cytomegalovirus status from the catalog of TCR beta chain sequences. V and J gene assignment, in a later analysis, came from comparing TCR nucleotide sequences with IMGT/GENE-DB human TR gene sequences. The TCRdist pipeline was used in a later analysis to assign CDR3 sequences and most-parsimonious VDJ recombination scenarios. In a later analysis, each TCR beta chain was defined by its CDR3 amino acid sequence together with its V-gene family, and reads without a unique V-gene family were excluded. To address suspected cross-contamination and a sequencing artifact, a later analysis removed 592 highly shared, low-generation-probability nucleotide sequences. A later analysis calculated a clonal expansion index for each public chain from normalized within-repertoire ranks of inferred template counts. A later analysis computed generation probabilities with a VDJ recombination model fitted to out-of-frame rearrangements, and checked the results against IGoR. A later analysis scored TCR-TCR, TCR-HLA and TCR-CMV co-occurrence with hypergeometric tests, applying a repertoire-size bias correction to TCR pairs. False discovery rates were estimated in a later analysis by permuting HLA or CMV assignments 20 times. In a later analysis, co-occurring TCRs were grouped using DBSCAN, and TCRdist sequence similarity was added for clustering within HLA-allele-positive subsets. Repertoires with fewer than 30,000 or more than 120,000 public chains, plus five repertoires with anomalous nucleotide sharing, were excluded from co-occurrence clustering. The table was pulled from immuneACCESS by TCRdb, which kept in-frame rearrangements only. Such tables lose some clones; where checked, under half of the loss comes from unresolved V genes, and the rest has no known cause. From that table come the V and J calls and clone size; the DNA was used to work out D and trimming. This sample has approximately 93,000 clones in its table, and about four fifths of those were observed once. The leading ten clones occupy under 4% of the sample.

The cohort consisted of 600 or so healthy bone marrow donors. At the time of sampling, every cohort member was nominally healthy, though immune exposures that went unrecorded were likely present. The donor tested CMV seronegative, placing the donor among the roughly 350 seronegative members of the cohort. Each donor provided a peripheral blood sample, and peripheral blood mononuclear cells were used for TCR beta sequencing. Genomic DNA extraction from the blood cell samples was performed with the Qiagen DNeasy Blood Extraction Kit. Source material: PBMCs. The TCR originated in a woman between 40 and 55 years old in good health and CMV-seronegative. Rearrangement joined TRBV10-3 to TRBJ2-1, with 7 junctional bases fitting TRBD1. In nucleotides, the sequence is TGTGCCATCAGTGGATTCCGGGACAGAGCCTACAATGAGCAGTTCTTC. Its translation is CAISGFRDRAYNEQFF.